This TCR beta chain is drawn from a study of monozygotic twins with inflammatory bowel disease. This CDR3 comprises 16 residues. TCRdb re-called the 5' RACE reads and shows each CDR3 protein once, DNA omitted. The sample totals more than 300,000 distinct CDR3 sequences. Sequencing was performed on blood. This chain joins TRBV12-3 or TRBV12-4 and TRBJ2-2; without DNA, the TCRdb call of TRBD2 cannot be checked. The TCR comes from a human donor with ulcerative colitis or Crohn's disease, or a healthy co-twin of an affected twin (not recorded which). The CDR3 is CASTRLAGLNTGELFF.